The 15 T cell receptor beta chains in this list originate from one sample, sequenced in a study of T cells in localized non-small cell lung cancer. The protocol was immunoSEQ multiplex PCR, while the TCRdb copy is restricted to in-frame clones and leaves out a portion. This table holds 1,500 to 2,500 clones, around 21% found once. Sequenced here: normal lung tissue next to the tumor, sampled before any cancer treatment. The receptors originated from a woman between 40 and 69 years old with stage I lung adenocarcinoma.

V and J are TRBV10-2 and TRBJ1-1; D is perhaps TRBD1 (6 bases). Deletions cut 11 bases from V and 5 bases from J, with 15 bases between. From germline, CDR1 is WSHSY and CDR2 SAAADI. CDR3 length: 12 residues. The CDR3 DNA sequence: TGCGCCTCGGGAGGAGGGGGAACTGAAGCTTTCTTT. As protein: CASGGGGTEAFF.

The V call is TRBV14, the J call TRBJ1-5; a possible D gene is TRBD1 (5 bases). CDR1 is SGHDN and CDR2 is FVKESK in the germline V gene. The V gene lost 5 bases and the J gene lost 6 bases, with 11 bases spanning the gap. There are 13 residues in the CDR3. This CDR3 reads CASSWGGGQPQHF. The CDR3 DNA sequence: TGTGCCAGCAGCTGGGGGGGAGGTCAGCCCCAGCATTTT.

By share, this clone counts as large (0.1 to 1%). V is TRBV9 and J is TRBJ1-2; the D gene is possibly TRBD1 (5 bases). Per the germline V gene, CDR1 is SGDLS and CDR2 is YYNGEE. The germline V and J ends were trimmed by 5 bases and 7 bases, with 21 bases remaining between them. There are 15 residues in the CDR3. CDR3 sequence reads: CASSLAGTRHVGYTF. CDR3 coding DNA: TGTGCCAGCAGTTTAGCCGGGACCAGGCACGTTGGCTACACCTTC.

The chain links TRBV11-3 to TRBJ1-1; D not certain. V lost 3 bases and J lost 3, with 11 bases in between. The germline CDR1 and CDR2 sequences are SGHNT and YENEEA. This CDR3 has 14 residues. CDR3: CASSLEFSDTEAFF. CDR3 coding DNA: TGTGCCAGCAGCTTGGAGTTTTCGGACACTGAAGCTTTCTTT. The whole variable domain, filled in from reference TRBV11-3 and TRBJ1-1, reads EAGVVQSPRYKIIEKKQPVAFWCNPISGHNTLYWYLQNLGQGPELLIRYENEEAVDDSQLPKDRFSAERLKGVDSTLKIQPAELGDSAVYLCASSLEFSDTEAFFGQGTRLTVV.

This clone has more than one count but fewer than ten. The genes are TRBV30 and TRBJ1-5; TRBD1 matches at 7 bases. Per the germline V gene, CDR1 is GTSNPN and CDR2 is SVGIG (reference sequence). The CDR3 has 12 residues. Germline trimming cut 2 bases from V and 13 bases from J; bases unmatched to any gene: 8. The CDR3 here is CAWSSRQGAQHF. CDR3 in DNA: TGTGCCTGGAGTTCAAGACAGGGCGCACAGCATTTT.

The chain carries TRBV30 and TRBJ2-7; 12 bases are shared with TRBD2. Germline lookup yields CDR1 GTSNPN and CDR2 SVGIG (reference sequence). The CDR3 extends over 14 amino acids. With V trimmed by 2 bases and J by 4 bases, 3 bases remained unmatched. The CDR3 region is CAWSQTSGGYEQYF. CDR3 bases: TGTGCCTGGAGTCAGACTAGCGGGGGATACGAGCAGTACTTC.

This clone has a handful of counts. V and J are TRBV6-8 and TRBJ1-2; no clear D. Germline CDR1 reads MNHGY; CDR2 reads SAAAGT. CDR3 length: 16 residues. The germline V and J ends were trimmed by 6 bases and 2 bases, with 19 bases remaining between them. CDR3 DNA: TGTGCCAGCAGCCGCAACACTAGGGCGGCGAACTATGGCTACACCTTC. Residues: CASSRNTRAANYGYTF.

The CDR3 protein is CASSYPTSRTSGGAEDTQYF. In DNA form, the CDR3 reads TGTGCCAGCAGTTACCCCACCTCCAGGACTAGCGGGGGGGCTGAAGATACGCAGTATTTT. The J gene is TRBJ2-3, the V gene TRBV6-8; 15 nucleotides line up with TRBD2. CDR1 MNHGY and CDR2 SAAAGT come from the germline V gene. This CDR3 region has 20 residues. The V and J ends lost 2 bases and 5 bases, in that order; junction bases with no gene match: 14.

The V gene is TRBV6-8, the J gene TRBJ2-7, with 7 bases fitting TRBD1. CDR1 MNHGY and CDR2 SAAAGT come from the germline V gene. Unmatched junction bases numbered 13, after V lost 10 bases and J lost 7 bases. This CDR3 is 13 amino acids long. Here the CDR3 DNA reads TGTGCCAACTCCGGGACAGACGCAGGGGAGCAGTACTTC. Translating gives CANSGTDAGEQYF.

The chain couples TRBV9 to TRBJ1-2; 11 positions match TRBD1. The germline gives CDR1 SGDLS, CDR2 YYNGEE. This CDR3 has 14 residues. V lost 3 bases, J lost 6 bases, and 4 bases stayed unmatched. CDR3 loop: CASSAGQGADGYTF. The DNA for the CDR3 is TGTGCCAGCAGCGCCGGACAGGGGGCGGATGGCTACACCTTC.

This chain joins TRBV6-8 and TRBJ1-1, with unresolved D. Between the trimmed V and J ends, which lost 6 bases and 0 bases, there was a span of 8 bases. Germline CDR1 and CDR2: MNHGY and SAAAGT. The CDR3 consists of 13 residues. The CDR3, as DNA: TGTGCCAGCAGCTACGCAGTGAACACTGAAGCTTTCTTT. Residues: CASSYAVNTEAFF.

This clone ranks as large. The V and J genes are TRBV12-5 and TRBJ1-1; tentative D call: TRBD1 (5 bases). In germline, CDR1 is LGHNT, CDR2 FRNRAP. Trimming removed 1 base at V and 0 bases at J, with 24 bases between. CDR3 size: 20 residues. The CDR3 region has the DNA TGTGCTAGTGGTTTGGGACAGTATCAGCATGGGGCACCGATGAACACTGAAGCTTTCTTT. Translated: CASGLGQYQHGAPMNTEAFF.

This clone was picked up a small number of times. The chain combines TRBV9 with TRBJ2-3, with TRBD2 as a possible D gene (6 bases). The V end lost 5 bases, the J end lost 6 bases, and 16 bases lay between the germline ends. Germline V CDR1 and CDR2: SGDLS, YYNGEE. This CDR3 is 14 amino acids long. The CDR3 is CASSAGREDDTQYF. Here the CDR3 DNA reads TGTGCCAGCAGTGCGGGCAGGGAGGACGATACGCAGTATTTT.

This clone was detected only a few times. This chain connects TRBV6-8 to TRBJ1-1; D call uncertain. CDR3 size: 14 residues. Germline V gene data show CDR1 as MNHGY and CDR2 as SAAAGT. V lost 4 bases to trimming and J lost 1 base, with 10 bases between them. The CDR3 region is CASSSLPQNTEAFF. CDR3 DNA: TGTGCCAGCAGTTCGCTCCCTCAGAACACTGAAGCTTTCTTT.

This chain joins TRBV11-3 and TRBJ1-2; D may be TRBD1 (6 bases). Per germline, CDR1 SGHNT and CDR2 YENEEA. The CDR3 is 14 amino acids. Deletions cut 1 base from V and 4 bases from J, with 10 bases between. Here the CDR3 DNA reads TGTGCCAGCAGCTTAGGGGGGCTCGGCTATGGCTACACCTTC. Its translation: CASSLGGLGYGYTF.